What follows describes a single T cell receptor (beta chain). The sample comes from a study of blood T cell repertoires in COVID-19. About the study: Both acute and convalescent COVID-19 samples were obtained from the United States, Italy and Spain.

The protocol was immunoSEQ multiplex PCR, while the TCRdb copy is restricted to in-frame clones and leaves out a portion. The table records around 200,000 clones, roughly 87% of them present only once. Germline V CDR1 and CDR2: SGHRS, YFSETQ. The CDR3 is 15 amino acids. V lost 0 bases, J lost 7 bases, and 2 bases stayed unmatched. This chain links TRBV5-1 with TRBJ1-6; 9 bases are shared with TRBD1. The source of this sequence is a woman between 18 and 29 years old who had recovered from COVID-19. Input material: peripheral blood. CDR3 region: CASSLDRGQNSPLHF. The CDR3 DNA sequence: TGCGCCAGCAGCTTGGACAGGGGGCAAAATTCACCCCTCCACTTT.